This TCR beta chain emerged from a study of blood T cell repertoires in COVID-19. This clone was found a few times. V dropped 3 bases and J dropped 2 bases, with 15 bases sitting between them. Germline assignment: CDR1 SGDLS and CDR2 YYNGEE. The CDR3 loop spans 15 amino acids. Sequencing was performed with immunoSEQ multiplex PCR; in TCRdb, only in-frame clones are kept and a portion is missing. The data contain tens of thousands of clones, roughly 87% of them singletons. Source material: peripheral blood. The receptor was isolated from a man aged 55 to 70 with acute or convalescent COVID-19. V gene TRBV9 combines with J gene TRBJ2-7; D is possibly TRBD2 (6 bases). The CDR3 DNA reads TGTGCCAGCAGCGGCGGCGGAGGGCCCCCCTACGAGCAGTACTTC. This translates into CASSGGGGPPYEQYF.